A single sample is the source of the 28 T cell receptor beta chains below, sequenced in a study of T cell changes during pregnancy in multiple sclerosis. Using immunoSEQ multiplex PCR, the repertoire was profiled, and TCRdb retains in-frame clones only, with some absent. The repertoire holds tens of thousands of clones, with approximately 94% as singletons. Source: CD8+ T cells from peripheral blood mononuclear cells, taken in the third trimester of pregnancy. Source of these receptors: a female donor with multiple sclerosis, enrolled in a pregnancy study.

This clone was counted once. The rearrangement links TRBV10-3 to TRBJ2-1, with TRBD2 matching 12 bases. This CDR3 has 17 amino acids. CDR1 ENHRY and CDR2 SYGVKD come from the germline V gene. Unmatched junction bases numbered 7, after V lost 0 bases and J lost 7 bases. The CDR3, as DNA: TGTGCCATCAGTGAGTCGAGGGCTAGCGGGAGGGGAAATGAGCAGTTCTTC. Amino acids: CAISESRASGRGNEQFF.

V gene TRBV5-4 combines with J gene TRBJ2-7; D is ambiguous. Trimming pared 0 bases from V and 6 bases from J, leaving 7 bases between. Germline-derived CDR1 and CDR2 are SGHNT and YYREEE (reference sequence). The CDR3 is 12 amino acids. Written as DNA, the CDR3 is TGTGCCAGCAGCTTGGATCCTCTCGAGCAGTACTTC. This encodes CASSLDPLEQYF.

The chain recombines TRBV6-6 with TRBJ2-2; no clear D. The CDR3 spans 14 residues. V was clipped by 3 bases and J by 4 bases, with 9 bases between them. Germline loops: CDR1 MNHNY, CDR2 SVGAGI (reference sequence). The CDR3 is CASSYSSGTGELFF. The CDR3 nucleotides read TGTGCCAGCAGTTATAGCTCTGGCACCGGGGAGCTGTTTTTT.

The CDR3 loop reads CASSEGGSDQPQHF. The CDR3 region has the DNA TGCGCCAGCAGTGAGGGAGGGAGCGATCAGCCCCAGCATTTT. The V and J genes are TRBV10-2 and TRBJ1-5; the D is unclear. Trimming took off 2 bases at V and 5 bases at J, with 10 bases between the two ends. CDR3 length: 14 residues. Germline lookup yields CDR1 WSHSY and CDR2 SAAADI.

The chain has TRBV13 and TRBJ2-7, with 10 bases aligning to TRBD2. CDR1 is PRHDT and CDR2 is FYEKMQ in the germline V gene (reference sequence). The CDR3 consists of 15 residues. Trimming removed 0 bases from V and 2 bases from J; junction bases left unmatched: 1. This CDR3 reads CASSLGLAGTYEQYF. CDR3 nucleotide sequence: TGTGCCAGCAGCTTAGGACTAGCGGGGACCTACGAGCAGTACTTC. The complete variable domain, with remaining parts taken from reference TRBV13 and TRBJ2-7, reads AAGVIQSPRHLIKEKRETATLKCYPIPRHDTVYWYQQGPGQDPQFLISFYEKMQSDKGSIPDRFSAQQFSDYHSELNMSSLELGDSALYFCASSLGLAGTYEQYFGPGTRLTVT.

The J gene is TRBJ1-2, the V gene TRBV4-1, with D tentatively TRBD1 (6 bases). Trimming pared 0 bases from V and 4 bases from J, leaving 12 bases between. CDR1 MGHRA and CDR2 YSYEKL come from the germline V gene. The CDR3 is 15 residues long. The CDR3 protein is CASSQDPGGVYGYTF. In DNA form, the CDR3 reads TGCGCCAGCAGCCAAGATCCGGGGGGCGTCTATGGCTACACCTTC.

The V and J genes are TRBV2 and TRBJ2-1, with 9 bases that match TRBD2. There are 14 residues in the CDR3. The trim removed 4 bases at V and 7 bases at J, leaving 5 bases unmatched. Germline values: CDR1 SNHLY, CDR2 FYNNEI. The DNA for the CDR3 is TGTGCCAGCAGTGTATCTGCGGGGGGGAATGAGCAGTTCTTC. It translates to CASSVSAGGNEQFF. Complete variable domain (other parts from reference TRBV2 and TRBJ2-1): EPEVTQTPSHQVTQMGQEVILRCVPISNHLYFYWYRQILGQKVEFLVSFYNNEISEKSEIFDDQFSVERPDGSNFTLKIRSTKLEDSAMYFCASSVSAGGNEQFFGPGTRLTVL.

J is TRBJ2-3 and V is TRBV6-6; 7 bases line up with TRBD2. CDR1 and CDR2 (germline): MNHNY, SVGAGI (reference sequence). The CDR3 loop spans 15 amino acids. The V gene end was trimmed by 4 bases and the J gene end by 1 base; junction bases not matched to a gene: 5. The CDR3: CASSLLARGTDTQYF. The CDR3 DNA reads TGTGCCAGCAGTTTACTAGCGAGAGGCACAGATACGCAGTATTTT.

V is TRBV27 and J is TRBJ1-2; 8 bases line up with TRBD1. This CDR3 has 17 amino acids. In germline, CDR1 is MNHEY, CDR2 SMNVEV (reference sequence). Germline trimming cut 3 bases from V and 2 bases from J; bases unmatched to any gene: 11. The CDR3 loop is CASSLSVPRQGNYGYTF. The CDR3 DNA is TGTGCCAGCAGTTTGTCCGTTCCGAGACAGGGGAACTATGGCTACACCTTC.

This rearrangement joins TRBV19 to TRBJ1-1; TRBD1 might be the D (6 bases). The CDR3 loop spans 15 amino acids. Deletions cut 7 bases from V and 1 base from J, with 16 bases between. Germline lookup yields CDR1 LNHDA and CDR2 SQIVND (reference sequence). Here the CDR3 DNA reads TGTGCCAGTATGGGGACATTAAATTGGAACACTGAAGCTTTCTTT. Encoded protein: CASMGTLNWNTEAFF.

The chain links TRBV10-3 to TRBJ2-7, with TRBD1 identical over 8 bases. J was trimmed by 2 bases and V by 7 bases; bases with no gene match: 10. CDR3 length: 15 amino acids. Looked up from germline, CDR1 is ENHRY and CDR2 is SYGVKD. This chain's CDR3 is CAIKRRQGTPYEQYF. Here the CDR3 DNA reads TGTGCCATCAAGAGAAGACAGGGGACCCCCTACGAGCAGTACTTC.

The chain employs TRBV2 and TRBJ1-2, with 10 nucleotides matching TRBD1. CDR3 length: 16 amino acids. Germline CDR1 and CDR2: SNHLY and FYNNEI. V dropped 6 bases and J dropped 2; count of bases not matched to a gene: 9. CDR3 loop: CASRDLGTGVNYGYTF. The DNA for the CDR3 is TGTGCCAGCAGGGACCTCGGGACAGGGGTAAACTATGGCTACACCTTC.

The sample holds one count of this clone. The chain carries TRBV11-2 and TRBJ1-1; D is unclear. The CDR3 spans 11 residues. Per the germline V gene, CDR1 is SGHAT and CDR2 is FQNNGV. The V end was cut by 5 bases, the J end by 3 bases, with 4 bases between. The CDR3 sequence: CASSLHTEAFF. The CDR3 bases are TGTGCCAGCAGCCTCCACACTGAAGCTTTCTTT.

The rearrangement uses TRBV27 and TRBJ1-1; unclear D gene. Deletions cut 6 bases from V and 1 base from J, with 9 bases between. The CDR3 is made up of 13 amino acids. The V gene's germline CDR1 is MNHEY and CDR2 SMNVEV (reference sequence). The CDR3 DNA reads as TGTGCCAGCAGATCCACATCGAACACTGAAGCTTTCTTT. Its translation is CASRSTSNTEAFF.

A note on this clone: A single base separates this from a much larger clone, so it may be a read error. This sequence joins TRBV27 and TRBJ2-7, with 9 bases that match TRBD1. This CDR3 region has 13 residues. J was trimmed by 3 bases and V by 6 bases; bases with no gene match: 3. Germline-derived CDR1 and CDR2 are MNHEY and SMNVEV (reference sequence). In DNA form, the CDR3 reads TGTGCCAGCAGACCGGGACAGGGCTACGAGCAGTACTTC. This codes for CASRPGQGYEQYF.

The CDR3 loop reads CASSSTPQGAGGKNEKLFF. In DNA, the CDR3 is TGCGCCAGCAGCTCGACTCCTCAGGGGGCGGGAGGGAAAAATGAAAAACTGTTTTTT. The chain couples TRBV5-1 to TRBJ1-4, with 8 bases fitting TRBD1. Losses at the gene ends were 3 bases for V and 5 bases for J; bases not matched to a gene: 18. The length of the CDR3 is 19 residues. Looked up from germline, CDR1 is SGHRS and CDR2 is YFSETQ.

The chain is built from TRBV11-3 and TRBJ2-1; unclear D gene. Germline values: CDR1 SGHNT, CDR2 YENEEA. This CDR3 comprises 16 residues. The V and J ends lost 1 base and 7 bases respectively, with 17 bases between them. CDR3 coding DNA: TGTGCCAGCAGCTTAGGCGCGAGACTGAGAGGTAATGAGCAGTTCTTC. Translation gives CASSLGARLRGNEQFF.

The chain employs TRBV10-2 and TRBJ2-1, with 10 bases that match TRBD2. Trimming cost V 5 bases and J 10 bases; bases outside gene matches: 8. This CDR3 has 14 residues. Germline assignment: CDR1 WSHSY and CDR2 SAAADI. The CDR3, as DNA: TGCGCCAGCAGTTGGGCTAGCGGGAGTCAGGAGCAGTTCTTC. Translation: CASSWASGSQEQFF.

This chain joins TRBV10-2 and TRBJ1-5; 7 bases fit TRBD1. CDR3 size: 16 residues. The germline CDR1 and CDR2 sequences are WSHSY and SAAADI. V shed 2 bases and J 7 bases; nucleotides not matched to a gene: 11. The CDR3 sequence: CASSETWTGGGQPQHF. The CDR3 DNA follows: TGCGCCAGCAGTGAGACCTGGACAGGCGGCGGGCAGCCCCAGCATTTT.

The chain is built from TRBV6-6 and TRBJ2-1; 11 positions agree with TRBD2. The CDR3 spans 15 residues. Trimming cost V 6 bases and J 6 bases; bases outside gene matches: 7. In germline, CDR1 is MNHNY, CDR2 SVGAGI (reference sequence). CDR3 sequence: CASRELAGELNEQFF. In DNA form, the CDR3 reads TGTGCCAGCAGAGAACTAGCGGGAGAGCTCAATGAGCAGTTCTTC.

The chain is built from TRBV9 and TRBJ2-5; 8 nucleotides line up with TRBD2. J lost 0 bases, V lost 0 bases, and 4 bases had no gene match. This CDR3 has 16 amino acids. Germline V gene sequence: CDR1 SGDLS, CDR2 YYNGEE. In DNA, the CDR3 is TGTGCCAGCAGCGTAGGTGAGCGGGAGCACCAAGAGACCCAGTACTTC. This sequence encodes CASSVGEREHQETQYF. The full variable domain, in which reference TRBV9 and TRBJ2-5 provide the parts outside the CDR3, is DSGVTQTPKHLITATGQRVTLRCSPRSGDLSVYWYQQSLDQGLQFLIQYYNGEERAKGNILERFSAQQFPDLHSELNLSSLELGDSALYFCASSVGEREHQETQYFGPGTRLLVL.

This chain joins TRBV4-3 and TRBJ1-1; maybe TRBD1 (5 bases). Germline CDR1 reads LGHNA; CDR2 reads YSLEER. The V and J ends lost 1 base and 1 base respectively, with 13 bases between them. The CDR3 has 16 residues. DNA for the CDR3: TGCGCCAGCAGCCAAGGCCCCGGGGGGGGGAACACTGAAGCTTTCTTT. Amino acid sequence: CASSQGPGGGNTEAFF.

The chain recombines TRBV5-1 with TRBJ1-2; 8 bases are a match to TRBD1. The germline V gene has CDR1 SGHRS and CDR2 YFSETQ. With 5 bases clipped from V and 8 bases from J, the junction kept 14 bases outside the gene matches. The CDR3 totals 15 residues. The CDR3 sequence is CASRFGDRTSGGYTF. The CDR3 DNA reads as TGCGCCAGCAGATTTGGGGACAGGACCTCGGGGGGCTACACCTTC. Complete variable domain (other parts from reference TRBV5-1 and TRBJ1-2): KAGVTQTPRYLIKTRGQQVTLSCSPISGHRSVSWYQQTPGQGLQFLFEYFSETQRNKGNFPGRFSGRQFSNSRSEMNVSTLELGDSALYLCASRFGDRTSGGYTFGSGTRLTVV.

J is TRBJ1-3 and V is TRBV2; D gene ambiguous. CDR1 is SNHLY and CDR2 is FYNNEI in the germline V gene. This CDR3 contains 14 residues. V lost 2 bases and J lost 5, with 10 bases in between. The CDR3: CASSESGVRNTIYF. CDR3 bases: TGTGCCAGCAGTGAATCCGGGGTTAGAAACACCATATATTTT. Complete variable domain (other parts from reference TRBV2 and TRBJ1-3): EPEVTQTPSHQVTQMGQEVILRCVPISNHLYFYWYRQILGQKVEFLVSFYNNEISEKSEIFDDQFSVERPDGSNFTLKIRSTKLEDSAMYFCASSESGVRNTIYFGEGSWLTVV.

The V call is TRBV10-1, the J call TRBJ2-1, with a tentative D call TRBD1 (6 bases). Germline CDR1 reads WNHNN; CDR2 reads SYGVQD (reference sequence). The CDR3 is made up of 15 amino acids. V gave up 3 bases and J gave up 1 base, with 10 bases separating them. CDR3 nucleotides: TGCGCCAGCAGTGACCCGGGACAATCCTACAATGAGCAGTTCTTC. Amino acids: CASSDPGQSYNEQFF.

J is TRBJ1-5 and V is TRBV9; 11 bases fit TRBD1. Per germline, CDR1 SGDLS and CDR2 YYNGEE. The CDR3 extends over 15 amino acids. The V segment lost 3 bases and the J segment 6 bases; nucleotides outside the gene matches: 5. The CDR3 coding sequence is TGTGCCAGCAGCGCCGGGACAGGGGGGTTTCAGCCCCAGCATTTT. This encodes CASSAGTGGFQPQHF.

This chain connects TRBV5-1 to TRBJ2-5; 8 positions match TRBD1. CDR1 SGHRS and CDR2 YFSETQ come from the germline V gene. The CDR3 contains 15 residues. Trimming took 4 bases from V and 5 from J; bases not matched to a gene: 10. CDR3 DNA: TGCGCCAGCAGCGCGATGCAGACAGGGGTGGAGACCCAGTACTTC. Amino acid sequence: CASSAMQTGVETQYF. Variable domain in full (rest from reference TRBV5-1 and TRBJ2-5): KAGVTQTPRYLIKTRGQQVTLSCSPISGHRSVSWYQQTPGQGLQFLFEYFSETQRNKGNFPGRFSGRQFSNSRSEMNVSTLELGDSALYLCASSAMQTGVETQYFGPGTRLLVL.

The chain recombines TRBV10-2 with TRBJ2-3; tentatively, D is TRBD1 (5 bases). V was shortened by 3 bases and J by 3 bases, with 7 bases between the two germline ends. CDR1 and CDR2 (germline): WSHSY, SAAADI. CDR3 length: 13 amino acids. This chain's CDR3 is CASSDRQTDTQYF. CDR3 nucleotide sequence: TGCGCCAGCAGTGACCGACAGACAGATACGCAGTATTTT.